Listed below are T cell receptor beta chains from one sample, sequenced in a study of shared clonotypes between healthy human individuals. Method: immunoSEQ multiplex PCR; TCRdb's copy keeps in-frame clones and lacks some. The data show around 1.5 million clones, 95% to 99% seen once. The sample taken for sequencing was naive CD4+ T cells sorted from blood. These receptors originate from a man aged 25 to 45 in good health. Both conserved end residues are part of each CDR3. Fields, in order: CDR3 protein, CDR3 DNA, V gene, clone size, J gene, D gene. D genes are given only for firm matches. The size of a clone is reported for some rows only, either as once, few or many, or as a class for expanded clones.

CASSYPLGEQYF TGTGCCAGCAGCTACCCCTTGGGCGAGCAGTACTTC TRBV7-7 NA TRBJ2-7 NA
CASSEIRAANTEAFF TGTGCCAGCAGTGAAATTCGGGCAGCGAACACTGAAGCTTTCTTT TRBV6-1 NA TRBJ1-1 NA
CASSETRDNEQFF TGTGCCAGCAGTGAAACCAGGGACAATGAGCAGTTCTTC TRBV6-1 NA TRBJ2-1 NA
CASSVEQEETQYF TGTGCCAGCAGCGTAGAGCAGGAAGAGACCCAGTACTTC TRBV2 NA TRBJ2-5 NA
CASISVRKGLALGDEQFF TGTGCCAGCATTTCCGTGAGGAAGGGACTAGCCCTCGGGGATGAGCAGTTCTTC TRBV7-8 NA TRBJ2-1 TRBD2
CASRQDRGNQPQHF TGTGCCAGCAGACAGGACAGGGGCAATCAGCCCCAGCATTTT TRBV27 NA TRBJ1-5 TRBD1
CATSRVLGTWGTQYF TGTGCCACCAGCAGAGTTTTGGGTACATGGGGTACGCAGTATTTT TRBV15 NA TRBJ2-3 NA
CASSLSGVDYEQYF TGCGCCAGCAGCTTGTCAGGGGTCGACTACGAGCAGTACTTC TRBV5-1 NA TRBJ2-7 NA
CASSLRAGGLYEQYF TGTGCCAGCAGCCTCAGAGCGGGAGGCTTGTACGAGCAGTACTTC TRBV11-2 NA TRBJ2-7 TRBD2
CASSYSRGGSERDTQYF TGTGCCAGCAGCTATTCCCGGGGGGGATCCGAACGGGATACGCAGTATTTT TRBV9 once TRBJ2-3 TRBD2
CASSGGGTQYF TGTGCCAGCAGCGGAGGGGGGACCCAGTACTTC TRBV5-8 NA TRBJ2-5 NA
CASSFMSTGNEQFF TGTGCCAGCAGCTTTATGAGTACCGGCAATGAGCAGTTCTTC TRBV7-9 NA TRBJ2-1 NA
CASALGVADSSDTQYF TGCGCCAGCGCCCTTGGGGTAGCGGATAGTTCAGATACGCAGTATTTT TRBV5-1 NA TRBJ2-3 NA